Included here is one TCR beta chain sequence, with context. Its antigen is undetermined. The germline V gene encodes CDR1 MDHEN and CDR2 SYDVKM. This CDR3 has 14 residues. Trimming shortened V by 9 bases and J by 4 bases, and 17 bases separated the two germline ends. These data are taken from a study of blood T cells in healthy people across ages. Study-level results: In older individuals, TCR beta diversity per million T cells was lower, falling roughly linearly with age. Relative to aged donors, long-lived donors carried more naive CD4+ cells and displayed higher diversity.

Sample-barcoded 5' priming and a J-beta primer mix drove a second PCR of about 6 to 12 cycles. MiXCR, applied by TCRdb to the 5' RACE reads, yields one record per CDR3 protein. In the table there are fewer than 700,000 distinct CDR3 sequences, 40% to 50% of which are singletons. Healthy individuals of Caucasian origin from Russia, aged about 6 to 100, served as donors. Drawn from each donor were 9 to 10 milliliters of peripheral blood. The specimen sequenced was blood. The chain employs TRBV28 and TRBJ2-3, with D perhaps matching TRBD1 (5 bases). This TCR was sampled from a man older than 75 in good health. This CDR3 reads CASGLSGNADTQYF. Written as DNA, the CDR3 is TGTGCCAGTGGCCTGTCAGGGAATGCAGATACGCAGTATTTT.